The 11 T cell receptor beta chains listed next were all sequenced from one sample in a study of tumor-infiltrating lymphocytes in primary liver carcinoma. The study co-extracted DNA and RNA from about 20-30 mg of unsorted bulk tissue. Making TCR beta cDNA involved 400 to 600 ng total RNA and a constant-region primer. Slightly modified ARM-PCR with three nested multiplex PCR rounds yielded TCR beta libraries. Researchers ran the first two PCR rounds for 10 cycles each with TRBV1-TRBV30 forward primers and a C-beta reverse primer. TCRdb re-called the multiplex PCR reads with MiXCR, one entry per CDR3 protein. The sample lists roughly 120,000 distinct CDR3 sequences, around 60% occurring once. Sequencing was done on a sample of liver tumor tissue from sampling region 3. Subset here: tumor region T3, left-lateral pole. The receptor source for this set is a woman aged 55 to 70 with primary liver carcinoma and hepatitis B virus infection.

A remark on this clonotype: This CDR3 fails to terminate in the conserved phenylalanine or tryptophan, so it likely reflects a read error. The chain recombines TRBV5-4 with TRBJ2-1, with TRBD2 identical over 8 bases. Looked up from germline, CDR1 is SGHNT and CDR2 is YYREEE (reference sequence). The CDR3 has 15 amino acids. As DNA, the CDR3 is TGTGTCAGCAGCCCCAGAGGTCCAGCGGGAGATGAGCAGTTCTCC. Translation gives CVSSPRGPAGDEQFS.

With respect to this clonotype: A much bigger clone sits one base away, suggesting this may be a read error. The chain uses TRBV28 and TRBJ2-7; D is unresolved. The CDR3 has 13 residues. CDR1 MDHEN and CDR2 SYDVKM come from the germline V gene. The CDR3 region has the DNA TGTGACAGCAGTTCAACGGCTACCTACGAGCAGTACTTC. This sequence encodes CDSSSTATYEQYF.

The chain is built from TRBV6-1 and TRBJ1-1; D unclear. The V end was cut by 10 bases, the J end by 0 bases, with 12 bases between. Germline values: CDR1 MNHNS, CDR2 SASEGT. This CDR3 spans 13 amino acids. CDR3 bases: TGTGCCAACATTCCAGGATTGAACACTGAAGCTTTCTTT. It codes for CANIPGLNTEAFF.

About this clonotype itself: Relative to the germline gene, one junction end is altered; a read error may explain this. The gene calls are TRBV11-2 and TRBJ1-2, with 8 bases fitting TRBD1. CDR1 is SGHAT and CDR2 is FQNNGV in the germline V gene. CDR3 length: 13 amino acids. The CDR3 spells CVSSLDRGGGYTF. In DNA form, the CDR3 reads TGTGTCAGCAGCCTCGACAGGGGAGGGGGCTACACCTTC.

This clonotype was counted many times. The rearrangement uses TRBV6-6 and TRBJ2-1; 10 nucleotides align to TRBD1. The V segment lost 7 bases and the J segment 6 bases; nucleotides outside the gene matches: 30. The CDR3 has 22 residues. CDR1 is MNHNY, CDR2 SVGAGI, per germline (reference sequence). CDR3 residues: CASINRDRGSSGKRWGINEQFF. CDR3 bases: TGTGCCAGCATCAACCGGGACAGGGGAAGTAGCGGGAAACGATGGGGTATCAATGAGCAGTTCTTC.

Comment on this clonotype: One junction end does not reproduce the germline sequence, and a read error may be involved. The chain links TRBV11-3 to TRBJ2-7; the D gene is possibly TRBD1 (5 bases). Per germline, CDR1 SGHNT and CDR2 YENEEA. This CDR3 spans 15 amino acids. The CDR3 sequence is CATSTHRHGNYEQYF. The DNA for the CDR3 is TGTGCCACCAGCACGCACAGGCATGGGAACTACGAGCAGTATTTC.

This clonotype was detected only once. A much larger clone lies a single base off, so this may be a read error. This CDR3 is CANPEGGTEAFF. DNA for the CDR3: TGTGCCAACCCCGAGGGGGGGACTGAAGCTTTCTTT. The rearrangement uses TRBV6-6 and TRBJ1-1; tentatively, D is TRBD1 (6 bases). The germline gives CDR1 MNHNY, CDR2 SVGAGI (reference sequence). The CDR3 covers 12 residues. V lost 10 bases to trimming and J lost 5 bases, with 14 bases between them.

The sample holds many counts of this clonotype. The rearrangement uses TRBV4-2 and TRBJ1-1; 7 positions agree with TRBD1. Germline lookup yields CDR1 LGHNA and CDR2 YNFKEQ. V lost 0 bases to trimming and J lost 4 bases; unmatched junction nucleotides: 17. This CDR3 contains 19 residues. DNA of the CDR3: TGTGCCAGCAGCCAAGAAGCTAGTAGGGGGCGAGGTAGGGGCACTGAAGCTTTCTTT. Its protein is CASSQEASRGRGRGTEAFF.

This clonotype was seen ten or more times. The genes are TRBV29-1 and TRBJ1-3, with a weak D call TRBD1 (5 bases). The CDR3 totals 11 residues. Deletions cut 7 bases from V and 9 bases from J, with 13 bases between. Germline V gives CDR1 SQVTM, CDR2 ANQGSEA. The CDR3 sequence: CSAPGQTTIYF. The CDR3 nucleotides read TGCAGCGCCCCGGGGCAGACCACCATATATTTT.

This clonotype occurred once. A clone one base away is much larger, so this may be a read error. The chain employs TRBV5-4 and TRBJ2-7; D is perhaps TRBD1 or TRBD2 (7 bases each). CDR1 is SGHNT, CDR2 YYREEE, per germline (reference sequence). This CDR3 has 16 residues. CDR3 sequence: CASNLGGGQYNYEQYF. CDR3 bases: TGTGCCAGCAACTTGGGAGGGGGACAGTACAATTACGAGCAGTACTTC.

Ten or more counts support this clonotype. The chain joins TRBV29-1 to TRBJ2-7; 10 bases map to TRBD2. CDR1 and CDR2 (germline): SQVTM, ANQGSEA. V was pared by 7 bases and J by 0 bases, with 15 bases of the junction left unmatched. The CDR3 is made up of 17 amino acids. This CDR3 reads CSAFGLAAPLSSYEQYF. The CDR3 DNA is TGCAGCGCCTTTGGACTAGCGGCCCCCCTGAGCTCCTACGAGCAGTACTTC.